This is a list of T cell receptor beta chains from one sample in a study of blood T cell repertoires in COVID-19. Clones were sequenced by immunoSEQ multiplex PCR, and TCRdb holds only the in-frame ones, with some missing. In the table there are fewer than 350,000 clones, about 93% of which are singletons. The sequenced sample was peripheral blood. These receptors were taken from a woman aged 25 to 45 with COVID-19, enrolled during active disease. The CDR3 runs from the conserved cysteine through the conserved F or W. The order of the fields is CDR3 protein, CDR3 DNA, D gene, clone size, V gene, J gene. The D gene is left open where the match is weak. Some rows have no size entry. The others give once, few or many, or a class for an expanded clone.

CDR3: CASSQDFYGYTF
DNA: TGTGCCAGCAGTCAGGATTTCTATGGCTACACCTTC
D: -
size: -
V: TRBV28
J: TRBJ1-2

CDR3: CAISDLRVAGITEAFF
DNA: TGTGCCATCAGTGATTTGAGGGTTGCGGGTATCACTGAAGCTTTCTTT
D: -
size: -
V: TRBV10-3
J: TRBJ1-1

CDR3: CSAGAGLSYEQYF
DNA: TGCAGCGCGGGAGCGGGGCTCTCCTACGAGCAGTACTTC
D: TRBD2
size: -
V: TRBV29-1
J: TRBJ2-7

CDR3: CASSQPTSGLTEAFF
DNA: TGCGCCAGCAGCCAGCCCACCTCAGGGTTGACTGAAGCTTTCTTT
D: -
size: -
V: TRBV4-1
J: TRBJ1-1

CDR3: CASSLGVGQPQHF
DNA: TGCGCCAGCAGCTTGGGAGTCGGTCAGCCCCAGCATTTT
D: -
size: -
V: TRBV5-1
J: TRBJ1-5

CDR3: CAWGPTPRVYF
DNA: TGTGCCTGGGGCCCCACCCCTCGGGTGTATTTT
D: -
size: -
V: TRBV30
J: TRBJ2-3

CDR3: CASSVPGSMNTEAFF
DNA: TGTGCCAGCAGCGTACCGGGATCCATGAACACTGAAGCTTTCTTT
D: -
size: -
V: TRBV7-2
J: TRBJ1-1

CDR3: CASSKGGDRGNEQYF
DNA: TGTGCCAGCAGCAAAGGGGGGGACAGGGGCAACGAGCAGTACTTC
D: -
size: -
V: TRBV21-1
J: TRBJ2-7

CDR3: CAGRQGASTEAFF
DNA: TGTGCCGGGCGACAGGGGGCGAGCACTGAAGCTTTCTTT
D: TRBD1
size: -
V: TRBV13
J: TRBJ1-1

CDR3: CASSQAQVRQPQHF
DNA: TGCGCCAGCAGCCAAGCCCAGGTGCGTCAGCCCCAGCATTTT
D: -
size: -
V: TRBV4-3
J: TRBJ1-5

CDR3: CASRPGGAHTEAFF
DNA: TGTGCCAGCAGACCAGGGGGCGCGCACACTGAAGCTTTCTTT
D: TRBD1
size: -
V: TRBV28
J: TRBJ1-1

CDR3: CSVQRTAGPSLTQYF
DNA: TGCAGCGTACAACGTACAGCGGGCCCCAGTCTGACCCAGTACTTC
D: -
size: -
V: TRBV29-1
J: TRBJ2-5

CDR3: CAWINSGNTIYF
DNA: TGTGCCTGGATAAACTCTGGAAACACCATATATTTT
D: -
size: -
V: TRBV30
J: TRBJ1-3

CDR3: CASSDVRAGVLTGELFF
DNA: TGTGCCAGCAGTGACGTCCGCGCGGGGGTCCTCACCGGGGAGCTGTTTTTT
D: TRBD2
size: -
V: TRBV2
J: TRBJ2-2

CDR3: CASRSVGAGYTF
DNA: TGTGCCAGCAGGAGTGTAGGGGCTGGCTACACCTTC
D: -
size: -
V: TRBV6-5
J: TRBJ1-2

CDR3: CASSQGNFPAGSYEQYF
DNA: TGCGCCAGCAGCCAAGGGAATTTTCCCGCGGGCTCCTACGAGCAGTACTTC
D: -
size: few
V: TRBV4-1
J: TRBJ2-7

CDR3: CASSGSGTGPGANVLTF
DNA: TGTGCCAGCAGTGGATCCGGGACAGGGCCTGGGGCCAACGTCCTGACTTTC
D: TRBD1
size: once
V: TRBV6-6
J: TRBJ2-6

CDR3: CASSSAPISQATVANTQYF
DNA: TGCGCCAGCAGCTCCGCCCCAATATCCCAGGCGACGGTAGCGAATACGCAGTATTTT
D: -
size: -
V: TRBV5-1
J: TRBJ2-3

CDR3: CASSVVGSGPYNEQFF
DNA: TGTGCCAGCAGCGTCGTAGGTAGCGGGCCCTACAATGAGCAGTTCTTC
D: TRBD2
size: -
V: TRBV28
J: TRBJ2-1

CDR3: CASSSGRATNTGELFF
DNA: TGTGCCAGCAGCTCGGGAAGGGCCACGAACACCGGGGAGCTGTTTTTT
D: -
size: once
V: TRBV11-1
J: TRBJ2-2

CDR3: CASMTGPSTEAFF
DNA: TGTGCCAGCATGACAGGACCATCCACTGAAGCTTTCTTT
D: -
size: -
V: TRBV10-3
J: TRBJ1-1

CDR3: CATSDRRTGQETQYF
DNA: TGTGCCACCAGTGATCGTAGGACAGGTCAAGAGACCCAGTACTTC
D: TRBD1
size: -
V: TRBV24-1
J: TRBJ2-5

CDR3: CAWSRESNYGYTF
DNA: TGTGCCTGGAGCCGGGAGTCTAACTATGGCTACACCTTC
D: -
size: -
V: TRBV30
J: TRBJ1-2

CDR3: CASSPGGGGSQETQYF
DNA: TGTGCCAGCAGCCCAGGGGGTGGGGGAAGCCAAGAGACCCAGTACTTC
D: TRBD1
size: -
V: TRBV11-3
J: TRBJ2-5

CDR3: CASSQSVASGAYEQYF
DNA: TGTGCCAGCAGCCAGTCAGTAGCTAGCGGGGCCTACGAGCAGTACTTC
D: TRBD2
size: -
V: TRBV4-2
J: TRBJ2-7

CDR3: CASTRGEGSPLHF
DNA: TGTGCCAGCACCCGCGGGGAAGGCTCACCCCTCCACTTT
D: -
size: -
V: TRBV5-6
J: TRBJ1-6

CDR3: CSVVANTEAFF
DNA: TGCAGCGTTGTGGCGAACACTGAAGCTTTCTTT
D: -
size: -
V: TRBV29-1
J: TRBJ1-1

CDR3: CASSFRTGSNEQFF
DNA: TGCGCCAGCAGCTTTAGGACAGGGAGTAATGAGCAGTTCTTC
D: TRBD1
size: -
V: TRBV5-1
J: TRBJ2-1

CDR3: CAWSAYTEAFF
DNA: TGTGCCTGGAGTGCCTACACTGAAGCTTTCTTT
D: -
size: -
V: TRBV30
J: TRBJ1-1

CDR3: CASSVGQGAGNTEAFF
DNA: TGTGCCAGCAGCGTAGGTCAGGGGGCGGGGAACACTGAAGCTTTCTTT
D: TRBD1
size: -
V: TRBV9
J: TRBJ1-1

CDR3: CASSVRGAGDRNTIYF
DNA: TGTGCCAGCAGCGTCCGGGGCGCGGGAGATCGAAACACCATATATTTT
D: -
size: -
V: TRBV9
J: TRBJ1-3

CDR3: CASIKTGGDSPLHF
DNA: TGTGCCAGCATCAAAACAGGGGGCGATTCACCCCTCCACTTT
D: TRBD1
size: -
V: TRBV6-5
J: TRBJ1-6

CDR3: CASSPPRDLGTEQYF
DNA: TGCGCCAGCAGCCCGCCCCGGGACTTGGGTACCGAGCAGTACTTC
D: -
size: -
V: TRBV4-1
J: TRBJ2-7

CDR3: CASSELRDNSPLHF
DNA: TGTGCCAGCAGTGAATTGCGGGATAATTCACCCCTCCACTTT
D: -
size: -
V: TRBV2
J: TRBJ1-6

CDR3: CASSFRRGPSTGELFF
DNA: TGTGCCAGCAGTTTTCGGAGGGGGCCTAGTACCGGGGAGCTGTTTTTT
D: -
size: -
V: TRBV27
J: TRBJ2-2

CDR3: CASSQDSRYEQYF
DNA: TGCGCCAGCAGCCAAGATTCGAGGTACGAGCAGTACTTC
D: -
size: -
V: TRBV4-3
J: TRBJ2-7

CDR3: CASSDRSRGHINEKLFF
DNA: TGTGCCAGCAGTGATAGAAGTAGGGGACATATTAATGAAAAACTGTTTTTT
D: -
size: -
V: TRBV2
J: TRBJ1-4

CDR3: CASSTWEQGHEAFF
DNA: TGTGCCAGCAGCACCTGGGAACAGGGGCATGAAGCTTTCTTT
D: TRBD1
size: -
V: TRBV5-4
J: TRBJ1-1

CDR3: CASSILGGKYDGYTF
DNA: TGTGCCAGTAGTATACTAGGGGGAAAGTATGATGGCTACACCTTC
D: -
size: few
V: TRBV19
J: TRBJ1-2

CDR3: CASSERYGYTF
DNA: TGTGCCAGCAGTGAACGGTACGGCTACACCTTC
D: -
size: once
V: TRBV2
J: TRBJ1-2

CDR3: CASTVGTGGVYGYTF
DNA: TGTGCCAGCACGGTCGGGACAGGGGGCGTCTATGGCTACACCTTC
D: TRBD1
size: -
V: TRBV28
J: TRBJ1-2

CDR3: CASSLSGRVHEQYF
DNA: TGTGCCAGCAGCTTAAGCGGGAGGGTCCACGAGCAGTACTTC
D: TRBD2
size: -
V: TRBV7-9
J: TRBJ2-7

CDR3: CASSLDGGAPLLEQYF
DNA: TGCGCCAGCAGCTTGGATGGCGGGGCGCCCCTCCTCGAGCAGTACTTC
D: -
size: -
V: TRBV5-1
J: TRBJ2-7

CDR3: CASSLRASGGEQFF
DNA: TGTGCCAGCAGCTTACGGGCTAGCGGTGGGGAGCAGTTCTTC
D: TRBD2
size: -
V: TRBV11-2
J: TRBJ2-1

CDR3: CASSPLRAGTYEQYF
DNA: TGTGCCAGCAGTCCCCTCAGGGCAGGGACCTACGAGCAGTACTTC
D: -
size: -
V: TRBV2
J: TRBJ2-7

CDR3: CASTPTSDTGANVLTF
DNA: TGTGCCAGTACCCCGACTAGCGACACTGGGGCCAACGTCCTGACTTTC
D: TRBD2
size: -
V: TRBV19
J: TRBJ2-6

CDR3: CASSLGGLNQPQHF
DNA: TGTGCCAGCAGCTTAGGCGGTTTGAATCAGCCCCAGCATTTT
D: -
size: -
V: TRBV7-6
J: TRBJ1-5

CDR3: CASSLYTAGGASYEQYF
DNA: TGTGCCAGCAGTTTATATACAGCGGGGGGGGCCTCCTACGAGCAGTACTTC
D: TRBD2
size: -
V: TRBV27
J: TRBJ2-7

CDR3: CASSLTNSNQPQHF
DNA: TGTGCCAGCAGTTTGACAAATAGCAATCAGCCCCAGCATTTT
D: -
size: -
V: TRBV27
J: TRBJ1-5